These 13 T cell receptor beta chains were sequenced from one sample in a study of blood T cells in healthy people across ages. Next came a second PCR, run for about 6 to 12 cycles, which used a sample-barcoded 5' primer along with a J-beta primer mix. One entry per CDR3 protein results from TCRdb running MiXCR on the 5' RACE reads. The sample has under 1,100,000 distinct CDR3 sequences; approximately 26% are singletons. The sample was also linked to a second study, of T cells of mothers and their children.

Sequenced input: blood. The receptors originated from a girl aged 2 to 9 in good health.

The chain links TRBV6-2 or TRBV6-3 to TRBJ2-1, with 16 positions matching TRBD2. Losses at the gene ends were 8 bases for V and 1 base for J; bases not matched to a gene: 5. Germline V CDR1 and CDR2: MNHEY, SVGEGT. This CDR3 comprises 17 residues. The CDR3 DNA reads as TGTGCCAGCGGGACTAGCGGGAGGGCCCGGTCCTACAATGAGCAGTTCTTC. Protein sequence: CASGTSGRARSYNEQFF.

This chain uses TRBV7-9 with TRBJ2-3; D gene ambiguous. The CDR3 length is 12 residues. V lost 5 bases to trimming and J lost 8 bases, with 11 bases between them. Germline CDR1 SEHNR, CDR2 FQNEAQ (reference sequence). CDR3 DNA sequence: TGTGCCAGCAGCCCCCTCCAGGTTACGCAGTATTTT. Amino acids: CASSPLQVTQYF.

This clonotype was seen more than once but under ten times. The chain employs TRBV29-1 and TRBJ2-7; D gene unclear. The CDR3 length is 12 residues. The germline gives CDR1 SQVTM, CDR2 ANQGSEA. Trimming took off 3 bases at V and 2 bases at J, with 8 bases between the two ends. CDR3 in amino acids: CSVEQLPYEQYF. The CDR3 bases are TGCAGCGTTGAGCAGCTCCCCTACGAGCAGTACTTC.

The rearrangement links TRBV3-1 to TRBJ2-5; maybe TRBD1 (5 bases). Trimming removed 1 base from V and 2 bases from J, with 14 bases in between. The CDR3 extends over 16 amino acids. Per germline, CDR1 LGHDT and CDR2 YNNKEL (reference sequence). CDR3 DNA sequence: TGTGCCAGCAGCCAAGCAGGTGCAGGGCGGCAAGAGACCCAGTACTTC. As protein: CASSQAGAGRQETQYF.

This clonotype was detected a few times. The chain joins TRBV5-8 to TRBJ2-6; a weak D match, TRBD2 (5 bases). The CDR3 runs 16 residues. Germline V gene sequence: CDR1 SGHTS, CDR2 YDEGEE. V lost 3 bases, J lost 0 bases, and 10 bases lay in between. CDR3 DNA: TGTGCCAGCAGCTGGGAGTGGGGCTCTGGGGCCAACGTCCTGACTTTC. Protein product: CASSWEWGSGANVLTF.

This chain uses TRBV20-1 with TRBJ2-1, with D possibly matching TRBD2 (6 bases). The V end was cut by 8 bases, the J end by 7 bases, with 18 bases between. The CDR3 runs 13 residues. Germline V CDR1 and CDR2: DFQATT, SNEGSKA (reference sequence). This CDR3 reads CSSKSSAGNEQFF. CDR3 nucleotides: TGCAGTTCAAAATCTAGCGCCGGAAATGAGCAGTTCTTC.

This clonotype was seen a few times. The chain recombines TRBV29-1 with TRBJ2-5; TRBD2 is a possible D gene (5 bases). Judging by the DNA end, TRBJ2-7 fits better; the J call may be wrong. CDR3 length: 14 amino acids. In germline, CDR1 is SQVTM, CDR2 ANQGSEA. The CDR3 region has the DNA TGCAGCGTTGAAATGTATTTGGTCGGGAACGAGCAGTACTTC. Translation gives CSVEMYLVGNEQYF.

Worth noting for this clonotype: A junction end diverges from the germline sequence, so it may reflect a read error. This sequence joins TRBV7-8 and TRBJ2-3, with D uncertain. Per the germline V gene, CDR1 is SGHVS and CDR2 is FQNEAQ. This CDR3 region has 16 residues. This CDR3 reads CARSLTIGSSSDTQYF. CDR3 coding DNA: TGTGCCCGCAGCTTAACTATAGGATCGTCGTCAGATACGCAGTATTTT.

The rearrangement joins TRBV4-3 to TRBJ2-5, with 8 bases that match TRBD2. Germline CDR1 LGHNA, CDR2 YSLEER. The trim removed 1 base at V and 0 bases at J, leaving 10 bases unmatched. The length of the CDR3 is 18 residues. For the CDR3, the DNA is TGCGCCAGCAGCCAAGGGCCAGCGGGGGACCCCAACCAAGAGACCCAGTACTTC. This codes for CASSQGPAGDPNQETQYF.

The rearrangement joins TRBV5-1 to TRBJ1-1; D is unresolved. V was cut by 3 bases and J by 3 bases, with 12 bases left in between. The CDR3 has 14 residues. CDR1 and CDR2 from the germline V gene are SGHRS and YFSETQ. The CDR3 nucleotides are TGCGCCAGCAGCTCTGGATCCGGGGACACTGAAGCTTTCTTT. Translation: CASSSGSGDTEAFF.

Only a few counts were recorded for this clonotype. The V gene is TRBV6-5, the J gene TRBJ2-5, with 8 nucleotides matching TRBD1. Trimming at V came to 7 bases and at J to 1 base, leaving 2 bases not matched to a gene. The germline V gene has CDR1 MNHEY and CDR2 SVGAGI. The CDR3 consists of 13 residues. The chain's CDR3 is CASTGGFQETQYF. The DNA for the CDR3 is TGTGCCAGCACAGGGGGCTTCCAAGAGACCCAGTACTTC.

The CDR3 region has the DNA TGTGCCAGCAGTGGAGCGCTAGCCAAAAACATTCAGTACTTC. Residues: CASSGALAKNIQYF. The chain recombines TRBV2 with TRBJ2-4; D ambiguous. Trimming took 4 bases from V and 0 from J, leaving 7 bases between them. Germline values: CDR1 SNHLY, CDR2 FYNNEI. The CDR3 spans 14 residues. Combining the CDR3 with reference TRBV2 and TRBJ2-4 gives the whole variable domain EPEVTQTPSHQVTQMGQEVILRCVPISNHLYFYWYRQILGQKVEFLVSFYNNEISEKSEIFDDQFSVERPDGSNFTLKIRSTKLEDSAMYFCASSGALAKNIQYFGAGTRLSVL.

The chain combines TRBV18 with TRBJ2-7, with 10 bases matching TRBD2. J lost 2 bases, V lost 6 bases, and 16 bases had no gene match. This CDR3 has 18 amino acids. CDR1 and CDR2 (germline): KGHSH, LQKENI. The CDR3 sequence is CASSPRDLASGRTYEQYF. CDR3 DNA sequence: TGTGCCAGCTCCCCGAGGGATCTAGCTAGCGGGAGAACCTACGAGCAGTACTTC.